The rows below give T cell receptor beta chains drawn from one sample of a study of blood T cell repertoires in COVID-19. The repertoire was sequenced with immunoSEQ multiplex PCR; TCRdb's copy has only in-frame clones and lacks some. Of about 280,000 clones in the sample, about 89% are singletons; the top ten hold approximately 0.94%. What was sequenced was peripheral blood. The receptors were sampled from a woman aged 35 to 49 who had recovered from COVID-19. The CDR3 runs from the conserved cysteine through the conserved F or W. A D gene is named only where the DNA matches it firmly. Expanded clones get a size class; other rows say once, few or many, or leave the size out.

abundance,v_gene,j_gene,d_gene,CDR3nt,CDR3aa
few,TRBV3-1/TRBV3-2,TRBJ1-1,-,TGTGCCAGCAGCCAAGCTGGCGGGGGGGCTGAAGCTTTCTTT,CASSQAGGGAEAFF
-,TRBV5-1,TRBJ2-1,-,TGCGCCAGCAGCTCGACTAGAGGCAATGAGCAGTTCTTC,CASSSTRGNEQFF
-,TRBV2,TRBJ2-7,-,TGTGCCAGCCGGTGGAGGGCCATCACCTACGAGCAGTACTTC,CASRWRAITYEQYF
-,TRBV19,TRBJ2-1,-,TGTGCCAGTAGTAGGGGTGCCGACTACTACAATGAGCAGTTCTTC,CASSRGADYYNEQFF
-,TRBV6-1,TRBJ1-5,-,TGTGCCAGCAGTGAAAATAGGAGGAGGCAGACTAATCAGCCCCAGCATTTT,CASSENRRRQTNQPQHF
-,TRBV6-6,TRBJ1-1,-,TGTGCCAGCAGCCTGGCGGGGGCTTCGAACACTGAAGCTTTCTTT,CASSLAGASNTEAFF
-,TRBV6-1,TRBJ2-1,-,TGTGCCAGCAGTGAATTTTTCGAGAGCTCCTACAATGAGCAGTTCTTC,CASSEFFESSYNEQFF
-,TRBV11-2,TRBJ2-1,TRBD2,TGTGCCAGCAGCCTGTATGCGGGAGGGCCGGGCAATGAGCAGTTCTTC,CASSLYAGGPGNEQFF
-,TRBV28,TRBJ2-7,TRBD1,TGTGCCAGCAGTAGGACAGGGGACCGGGACGAGCAGTACTTC,CASSRTGDRDEQYF
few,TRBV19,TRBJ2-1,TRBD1,TGTGCCAGTAGACCGGGACAGGGGGTAGGGTGGAAGCAGTTCTTC,CASRPGQGVGWKQFF
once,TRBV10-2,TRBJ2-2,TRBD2,TGCGCCAGCAGCCACGCCGGGACTAGCGGGGTCACCGGGGAGCTGTTTTTT,CASSHAGTSGVTGELFF
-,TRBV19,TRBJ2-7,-,TGTGCCAGTAGCCAGGGGAACTCCTACGAGCAGTACTTC,CASSQGNSYEQYF
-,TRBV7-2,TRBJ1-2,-,TGTGCCAGCACCCCGGGGACAATAGCTAACTATGGCTACACCTTC,CASTPGTIANYGYTF
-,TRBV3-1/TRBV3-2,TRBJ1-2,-,TGTGCCAGCAGCCCCTCTGGCGGGGGCTACACCTTC,CASSPSGGGYTF
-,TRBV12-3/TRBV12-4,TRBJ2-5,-,TGTGCCAGCAGTTTAGCTCGGGAGACCCAGTACTTC,CASSLARETQYF
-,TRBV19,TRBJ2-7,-,TGTGCCAGTAGCCGACTAGGTCACGAGCAGTACTTC,CASSRLGHEQYF
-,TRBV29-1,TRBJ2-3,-,TGCAGCGTTGTTGGGCCTTCCACAGATACGCAGTATTTT,CSVVGPSTDTQYF
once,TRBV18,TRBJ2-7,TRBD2,TGTGCCAGCTCACCCGATGCGGGAGATCCGAACGAGCAGTACTTC,CASSPDAGDPNEQYF
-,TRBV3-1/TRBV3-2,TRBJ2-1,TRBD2,TGTGCCAGCAGCCCGGCTAGCGGGGTCTACAATGAGCAGTTCTTC,CASSPASGVYNEQFF
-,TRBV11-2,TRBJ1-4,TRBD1,TGTGCCAGCAGCTCCCGACAGGGGCCGAATGAAAAACTGTTTTTT,CASSSRQGPNEKLFF
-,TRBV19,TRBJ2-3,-,TGTGCCAGTGCGAAATCCCCTAGTACGGATACGCAGTATTTT,CASAKSPSTDTQYF
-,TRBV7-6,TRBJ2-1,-,TGTGCCAGCAGCTTAGTTGCGGGGAATGAGCAGTTCTTC,CASSLVAGNEQFF
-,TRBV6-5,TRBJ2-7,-,TGTGCCAGCAGTTCAGCAGGGTCTGAGCAGTACTTC,CASSSAGSEQYF
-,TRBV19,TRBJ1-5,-,TGTGCCAGTAGTCCTGCAGACAGTCGGAGTTATAGCAATCAGCCCCAGCATTTT,CASSPADSRSYSNQPQHF
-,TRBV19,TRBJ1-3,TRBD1,TGTGCCACCGTCCCGTCAGGGGGCGCGGGAAACACCATATATTTT,CATVPSGGAGNTIYF
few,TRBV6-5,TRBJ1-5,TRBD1,TGTGCCAGCAAAGGGGACAGGGCGCAGCCCCAGCATTTT,CASKGDRAQPQHF
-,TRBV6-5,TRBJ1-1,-,TGTGCCAGCGGAGGGGCGCGAGGCACTGAAGCTTTCTTT,CASGGARGTEAFF
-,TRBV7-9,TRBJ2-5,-,TGTGCCAGCGGGGGGGGCTCAGAGACCCAGTACTTC,CASGGGSETQYF
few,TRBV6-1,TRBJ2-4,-,TGTGCCAGCAGTGAACAGCTGCGGAGGCTAGCCAAAAACATTCAGTACTTC,CASSEQLRRLAKNIQYF
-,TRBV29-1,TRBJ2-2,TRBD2,TGCAGCGTTTTGGGGAGGGCCGCGGTTGGCGGGGAGCTGTTTTTT,CSVLGRAAVGGELFF
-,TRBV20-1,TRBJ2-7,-,TGCAGTGCTAGTGGGGACATGACCTACGAGCAGTACTTC,CSASGDMTYEQYF
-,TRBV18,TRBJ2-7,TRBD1,TGTGCCAGCTCACAAGCCCAGGGGGCCACCTACGAGCAGTACTTC,CASSQAQGATYEQYF
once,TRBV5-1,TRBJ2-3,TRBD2,TGCGCCAGCAGCGGGATAGCGGGGACAGATACGCAGTATTTT,CASSGIAGTDTQYF
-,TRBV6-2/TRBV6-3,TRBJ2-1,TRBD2,TGTGCCAGCAGCCCGGGGGTAGCGGGAGTACTCGAGTTCTTC,CASSPGVAGVLEFF
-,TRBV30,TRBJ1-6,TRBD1,TGTGCCTGGCGGTGGGGACAGGGGGGATATTCACCCCTCCACTTT,CAWRWGQGGYSPLHF
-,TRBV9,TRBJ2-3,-,TGTGCCAGCAGCACAGACACCTACTCCACAGATACGCAGTATTTT,CASSTDTYSTDTQYF
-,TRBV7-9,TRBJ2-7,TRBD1,TGTGCCAGCAGCAGGGACAGGGGCTACGAGCAGTACTTC,CASSRDRGYEQYF